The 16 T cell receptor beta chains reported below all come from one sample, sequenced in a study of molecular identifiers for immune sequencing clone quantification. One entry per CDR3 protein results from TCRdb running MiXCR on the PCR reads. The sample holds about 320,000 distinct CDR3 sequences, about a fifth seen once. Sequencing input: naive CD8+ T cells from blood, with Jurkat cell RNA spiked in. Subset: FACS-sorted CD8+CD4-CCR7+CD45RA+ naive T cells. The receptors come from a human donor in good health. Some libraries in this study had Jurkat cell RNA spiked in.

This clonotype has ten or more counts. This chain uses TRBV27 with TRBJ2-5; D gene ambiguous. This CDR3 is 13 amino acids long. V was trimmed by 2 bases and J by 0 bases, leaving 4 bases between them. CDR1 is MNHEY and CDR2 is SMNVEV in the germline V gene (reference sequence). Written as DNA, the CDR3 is TGTGCCAGCAGTTTAACCAACCAAGAGACCCAGTACTTC. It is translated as CASSLTNQETQYF.

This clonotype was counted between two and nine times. CDR3 in DNA: TGCAGCGTCTTAGATACTCCTGCAACTAATGAAAAACTGTTTTTT. The encoded protein is CSVLDTPATNEKLFF. This chain links TRBV29-1 with TRBJ1-4, with no clear D. This CDR3 has 15 residues. Trimming pared 6 bases from V and 0 bases from J, leaving 14 bases between. Germline V CDR1 and CDR2: SQVTM, ANQGSEA.

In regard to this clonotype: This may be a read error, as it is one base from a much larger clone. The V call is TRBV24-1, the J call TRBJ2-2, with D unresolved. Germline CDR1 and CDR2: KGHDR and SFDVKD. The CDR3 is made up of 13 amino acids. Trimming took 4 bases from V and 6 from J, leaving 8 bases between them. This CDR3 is CATSDTHAGELFF. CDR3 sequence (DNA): TGTGCCACCAGTGACACACACGCCGGGGAGCTGTTTTTT.

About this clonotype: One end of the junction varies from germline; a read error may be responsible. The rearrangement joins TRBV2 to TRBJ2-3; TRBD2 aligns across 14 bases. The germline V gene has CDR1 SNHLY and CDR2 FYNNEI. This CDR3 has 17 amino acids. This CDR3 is CVSSERLAGGPGVAQYF. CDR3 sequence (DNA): TGCGTCAGCAGTGAACGACTAGCGGGAGGGCCGGGGGTTGCGCAGTATTTT.

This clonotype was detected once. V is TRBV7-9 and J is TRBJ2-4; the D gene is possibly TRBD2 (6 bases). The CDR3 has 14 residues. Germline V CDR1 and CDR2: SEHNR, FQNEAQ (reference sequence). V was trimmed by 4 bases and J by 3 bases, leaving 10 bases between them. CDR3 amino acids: CASSSWEDKNIQYF. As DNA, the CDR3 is TGTGCCAGCAGCTCCTGGGAGGACAAAAACATTCAGTACTTC.

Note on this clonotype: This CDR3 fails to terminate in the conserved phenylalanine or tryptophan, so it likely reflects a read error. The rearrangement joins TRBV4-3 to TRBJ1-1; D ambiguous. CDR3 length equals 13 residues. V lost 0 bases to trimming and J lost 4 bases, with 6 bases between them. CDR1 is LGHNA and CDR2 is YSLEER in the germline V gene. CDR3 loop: CASSQDRGTEAFS. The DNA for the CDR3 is TGCGCCAGCAGCCAAGACCGGGGCACTGAAGCTTTCTCT.

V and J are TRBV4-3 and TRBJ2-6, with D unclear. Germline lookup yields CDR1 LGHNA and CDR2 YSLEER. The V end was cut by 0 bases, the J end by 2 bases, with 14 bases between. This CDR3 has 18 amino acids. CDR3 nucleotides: TGCGCCAGCAGCCAAGACCGGGTGTACACCGCTGGGGCCAACGTCCTGACTTTC. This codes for CASSQDRVYTAGANVLTF.

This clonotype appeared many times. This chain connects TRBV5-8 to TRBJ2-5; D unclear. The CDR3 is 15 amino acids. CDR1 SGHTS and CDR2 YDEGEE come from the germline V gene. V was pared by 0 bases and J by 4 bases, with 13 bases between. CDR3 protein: CASSLGMDHLETQYF. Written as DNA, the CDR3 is TGTGCCAGCAGCTTGGGAATGGACCACCTAGAGACCCAGTACTTC.

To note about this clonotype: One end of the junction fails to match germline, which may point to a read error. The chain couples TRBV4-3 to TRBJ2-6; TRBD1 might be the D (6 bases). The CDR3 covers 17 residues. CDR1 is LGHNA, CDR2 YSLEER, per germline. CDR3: CASSQKTGISGADVLTF. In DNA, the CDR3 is TGCGCCAGCAGCCAAAAGACAGGCATCTCTGGGGCCGACGTCCTGACTTTC.

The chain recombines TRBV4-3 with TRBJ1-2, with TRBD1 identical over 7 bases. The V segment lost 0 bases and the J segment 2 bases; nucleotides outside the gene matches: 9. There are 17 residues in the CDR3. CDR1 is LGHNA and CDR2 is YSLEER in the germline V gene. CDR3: CASSQDSRQGQNYGYTF. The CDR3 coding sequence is TGCGCCAGCAGCCAAGACTCAAGACAGGGCCAGAACTATGGCTACACCTTC.

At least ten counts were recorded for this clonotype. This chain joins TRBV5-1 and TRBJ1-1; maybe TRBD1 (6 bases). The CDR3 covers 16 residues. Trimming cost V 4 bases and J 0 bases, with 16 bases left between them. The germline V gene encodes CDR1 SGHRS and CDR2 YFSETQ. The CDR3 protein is CASSPEGVRMNTEAFF. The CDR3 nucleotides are TGCGCCAGCAGCCCGGAGGGGGTCCGCATGAACACTGAAGCTTTCTTT.

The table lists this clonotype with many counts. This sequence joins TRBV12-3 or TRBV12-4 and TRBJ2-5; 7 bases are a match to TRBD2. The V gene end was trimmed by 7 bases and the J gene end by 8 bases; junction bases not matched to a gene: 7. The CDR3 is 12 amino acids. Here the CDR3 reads CASKNLAETQYF. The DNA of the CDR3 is TGTGCCAGCAAAAATCTAGCGGAAACCCAGTACTTC.

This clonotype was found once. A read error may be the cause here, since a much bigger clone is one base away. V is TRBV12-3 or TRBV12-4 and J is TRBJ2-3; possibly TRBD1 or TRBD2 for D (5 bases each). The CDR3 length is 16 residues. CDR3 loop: CASGLLGVAGTDTQYF. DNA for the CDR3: TGTGCCAGCGGTTTGTTGGGGGTAGCCGGCACAGATACGCAGTATTTT.

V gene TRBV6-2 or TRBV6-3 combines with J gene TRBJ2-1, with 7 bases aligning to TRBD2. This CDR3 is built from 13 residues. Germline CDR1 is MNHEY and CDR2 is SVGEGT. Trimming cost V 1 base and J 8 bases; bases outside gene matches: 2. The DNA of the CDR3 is TGTGCCAGCAGTTACTGGGAGGGAGATGAGCAGTTCTTC. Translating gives CASSYWEGDEQFF.

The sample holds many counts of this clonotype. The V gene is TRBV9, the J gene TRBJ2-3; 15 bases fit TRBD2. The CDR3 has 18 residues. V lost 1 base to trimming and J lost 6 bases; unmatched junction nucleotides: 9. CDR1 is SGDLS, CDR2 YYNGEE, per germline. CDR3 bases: TGTGCCAGCAGCGTAAACCCCCGGACTAGCGGGGGGGCCGATACGCAGTATTTT. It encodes CASSVNPRTSGGADTQYF. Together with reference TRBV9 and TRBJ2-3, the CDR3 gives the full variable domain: DSGVTQTPKHLITATGQRVTLRCSPRSGDLSVYWYQQSLDQGLQFLIQYYNGEERAKGNILERFSAQQFPDLHSELNLSSLELGDSALYFCASSVNPRTSGGADTQYFGPGTRLTVL.

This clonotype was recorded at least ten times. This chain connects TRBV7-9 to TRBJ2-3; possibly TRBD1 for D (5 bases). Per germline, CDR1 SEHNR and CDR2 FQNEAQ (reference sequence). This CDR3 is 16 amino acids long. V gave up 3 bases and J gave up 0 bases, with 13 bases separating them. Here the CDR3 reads CASSLDVRTSTDTQYF. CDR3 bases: TGTGCCAGCAGCTTGGACGTTCGGACAAGCACAGATACGCAGTATTTT. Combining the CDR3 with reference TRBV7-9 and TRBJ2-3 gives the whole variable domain DTGVSQNPRHKITKRGQNVTFRCDPISEHNRLYWYRQTLGQGPEFLTYFQNEAQLEKSRLLSDRFSAERPKGSFSTLEIQRTEQGDSAMYLCASSLDVRTSTDTQYFGPGTRLTVL.